The 20 T cell receptor beta chains reported below all come from one sample, sequenced in a study of regulatory T cells in long-lasting Graves disease (dated by TCRdb to about 2021). Reading the label with the study, this specimen's time point is: newly diagnosed GD, antithyroid drugs for less than 3 months. RNA was extracted from PBMCs in TRIzol for both TCR sequencing and RNA sequencing. Libraries were made using multiplex PCR. Sequencer: Illumina HiSeq 4000. To build TCR beta libraries, CDR3 regions were amplified by Arm-PCR using iRepertoire HTBI primers. In TCRdb, the public reads were trimmed at Q25 with fastp and aligned with MiXCR, with productive beta chains retained. Every distinct CDR3 protein forms one entry, paired with its most common genes and DNA. The sample table shows some 350,000 distinct CDR3 sequences, and 16% are seen once. The ten largest clonotypes hold around 20% of the sample.

A further study also used this sample, focusing on T cells in Graves' hyperthyroidism and ophthalmopathy.

The specimen was peripheral blood mononuclear cells (PBMCs), collected at new diagnosis, from a patient treated with antithyroid drugs. The receptors stem from a woman in her late teens or twenties with Graves disease. Donor details come from another sample of the same person, matched by shared clones.

This clonotype was observed at least ten times. The chain recombines TRBV7-3 with TRBJ2-5, with a possible D match to TRBD2 (6 bases). This CDR3 is built from 15 residues. CDR1 SGHTA and CDR2 FQGTGA come from the germline V gene. Trimming shortened V by 0 bases and J by 5 bases, and 13 bases separated the two germline ends. The CDR3 here is CASSLTGGVRETQYF. As DNA, the CDR3 is TGTGCCAGCAGCTTAACGGGCGGGGTACGGGAGACCCAGTACTTC.

With regard to this clonotype: This may be a read error: a much more frequent sequence differs by one nucleotide. The CDR3, as DNA: TGCGCCAGCAGCGGGACAGCTCACAATGAGCAGTACTTC. Protein product: CASSGTAHNEQYF. This sequence joins TRBV5-1 and TRBJ2-3, with TRBD1 matching 7 bases. The last part of the DNA fits TRBJ2-7 better; the J call may be wrong. The CDR3 consists of 13 residues. Per germline, CDR1 SGHRS and CDR2 YFSETQ.

The chain is built from TRBV10-3 and TRBJ2-1; 12 nucleotides align to TRBD2. The CDR3 runs to 15 residues. Trimming at V came to 2 bases and at J to 9 bases, leaving 5 bases not matched to a gene. CDR1 and CDR2 (germline): ENHRY, SYGVKD. DNA of the CDR3: TGTGCCATCAGTGAGGCTAGCGGGGGGGTAGGTGAGCAGTTCTTC. It specifies CAISEASGGVGEQFF.

This clonotype was observed many times. The CDR3 DNA is TGCAGTGCTATGGACAGGGGTAGTAATGCGGATGAGCAGTTCTTC. Translated, it gives CSAMDRGSNADEQFF. This chain links TRBV20-1 with TRBJ2-1, with TRBD1 identical over 9 bases. V shed 4 bases and J 8 bases; nucleotides not matched to a gene: 12. CDR3 length: 15 amino acids. Per germline, CDR1 DFQATT and CDR2 SNEGSKA (reference sequence).

This clonotype was counted many times. V and J are TRBV28 and TRBJ1-1; 7 positions match TRBD1. V lost 10 bases and J lost 4; bases outside the gene matches: 12. The CDR3 runs 14 residues. From germline, CDR1 is MDHEN and CDR2 SYDVKM. CDR3 loop: CATNYRGSGTEAFF. For the CDR3, the DNA is TGTGCCACAAATTACAGGGGTTCTGGCACTGAAGCTTTCTTT.

The CDR3 loop is CASSYSSTTGELFF. CDR3 coding DNA: TGTGCCAGCAGTTACTCGTCCACCACCGGGGAGCTGTTTTTT. The J gene is TRBJ2-2, the V gene TRBV6-5; no definite D call. Trimming took off 0 bases at V and 4 bases at J, with 6 bases between the two ends. This CDR3 contains 14 residues. The germline V gene encodes CDR1 MNHEY and CDR2 SVGAGI.

This clonotype was recorded only once. J is TRBJ1-2 and V is TRBV28; 9 nucleotides match TRBD1. Looked up from germline, CDR1 is MDHEN and CDR2 is SYDVKM. Germline trimming cut 5 bases from V and 6 bases from J; bases unmatched to any gene: 13. The CDR3 runs to 16 residues. The DNA of the CDR3 is TGTGCCAGCAGTACGGGACAGGGTGAAGGAAGGCATGGCTACACCTTC. Protein: CASSTGQGEGRHGYTF.

The chain uses TRBV29-1 and TRBJ1-2; the D is unclear. Between the trimmed V and J ends, which lost 5 bases and 8 bases, there was a span of 15 bases. The V gene's germline CDR1 is SQVTM and CDR2 ANQGSEA. The CDR3 extends over 12 amino acids. CDR3 nucleotide sequence: TGCAGCGTTTGGCACGGAATGCGGGGCTACACCTTC. This translates into CSVWHGMRGYTF.

In this sample, this clonotype turned up many times. The chain couples TRBV7-9 to TRBJ2-1; 8 bases are a match to TRBD1. The CDR3 covers 16 residues. V lost 6 bases to trimming and J lost 4 bases; unmatched junction nucleotides: 11. Germline CDR1 is SEHNR and CDR2 is FQNEAQ (reference sequence). The CDR3 coding sequence is TGTGCCAGCAGACCTCAGACAGGGGAGCGGTACAATGAGCAGTTCTTC. It encodes CASRPQTGERYNEQFF.

This clonotype was recorded at least ten times. The V call is TRBV6-1, the J call TRBJ1-1; D possibly corresponds to TRBD1 (6 bases). Germline CDR1 is MNHNS and CDR2 is SASEGT. The germline V and J ends were trimmed by 7 bases and 0 bases, with 12 bases remaining between them. This CDR3 is 14 amino acids long. This chain's CDR3 is CASTSGQMNTEAFF. Here the CDR3 DNA reads TGTGCCAGCACCTCCGGACAGATGAACACTGAAGCTTTCTTT.

Ten or more counts support this clonotype. The chain has TRBV6-1 and TRBJ1-1; 9 nucleotides match TRBD1. J lost 1 base, V lost 7 bases, and 4 bases had no gene match. The CDR3 spans 14 residues. The V gene's germline CDR1 is MNHNS and CDR2 SASEGT. The CDR3 DNA reads TGTGCCAGCACCCGACAGGGGGAGAACACTGAAGCTTTCTTT. Amino acid sequence: CASTRQGENTEAFF.

This clonotype was found many times. The chain is built from TRBV28 and TRBJ2-7; the D is unclear. This CDR3 has 11 residues. CDR1 MDHEN and CDR2 SYDVKM come from the germline V gene. The V gene lost 7 bases and the J gene lost 3 bases, with 7 bases spanning the gap. CDR3 DNA sequence: TGTGCCAGCACCGACGGCTACGAGCAGTACTTC. Translated, it gives CASTDGYEQYF.

This clonotype was seen many times. The J gene is TRBJ2-1, the V gene TRBV5-1, with a tentative D call TRBD2 (6 bases). Trimming removed 7 bases at V and 8 bases at J, with 10 bases between. The CDR3 is 11 amino acids. Germline values: CDR1 SGHRS, CDR2 YFSETQ. CDR3 DNA sequence: TGCGCCAGCTCGGAGGGCCATGAGCAGTTCTTC. It codes for CASSEGHEQFF.

This clonotype has a handful of counts. This rearrangement joins TRBV7-9 to TRBJ1-3, with 8 positions matching TRBD1. Germline assignment: CDR1 SEHNR and CDR2 FQNEAQ (reference sequence). V dropped 4 bases and J dropped 6; count of bases not matched to a gene: 5. The CDR3 is made up of 14 amino acids. This chain's CDR3 is CASSSGQGANTIYF. DNA of the CDR3: TGTGCCAGCAGCTCCGGACAGGGAGCAAACACCATATATTTT.

This clonotype has a handful of counts. It may be a read error: a sequence one base away is much more abundant. The chain has TRBV3-1 and TRBJ1-4; no reliable D call. The germline CDR1 and CDR2 sequences are LGHDT and YNNKEL (reference sequence). The CDR3 consists of 14 residues. The CDR3 here is CASSQPASNGKLFF. The CDR3 DNA reads as TGTGCCAGCAGCCAGCCGGCCTCTAATGGAAAACTGTTTTTT.

At least ten counts were recorded for this clonotype. One end of the junction varies from germline; a read error may be responsible. The chain has TRBV20-1 and TRBJ1-1, with 7 bases that match TRBD1. Germline CDR1 reads DFQATT; CDR2 reads SNEGSKA (reference sequence). The length of the CDR3 is 13 residues. CDR3 region: CSTRQGTNTEAFF. CDR3 coding DNA: TGCAGTACTAGACAGGGTACGAACACTGAAGCTTTCTTT.

Concerning this clonotype itself: A read error may be the cause here, since a much bigger clone is one base away. The rearrangement joins TRBV11-3 to TRBJ2-5; D unclear. The CDR3 consists of 14 residues. V was trimmed by 8 bases and J by 2 bases, leaving 15 bases between them. CDR1 is SGHNT and CDR2 is YENEEA in the germline V gene. As DNA, the CDR3 is TGTGCCAGCGGTTTAGGTCTAGGACAAGAGACCCAGTACTTC. Encoded protein: CASGLGLGQETQYF.

The sample holds many counts of this clonotype. The chain links TRBV6-1 to TRBJ1-5; D may be TRBD1 (5 bases). Germline CDR1 MNHNS, CDR2 SASEGT. CDR3 length equals 13 residues. The V end was cut by 5 bases, the J end by 5 bases, with 10 bases between. The chain's CDR3 is CASSRGEDQPQHF. For the CDR3, the DNA is TGTGCCAGCAGTAGAGGGGAGGATCAGCCCCAGCATTTT.

There are many counts of this clonotype. The rearrangement joins TRBV6-2 or TRBV6-3 to TRBJ2-7; 9 bases map to TRBD1. The germline gives CDR1 MNHEY, CDR2 SVGEGT. V shed 5 bases, J shed 4 bases, and the junction held 6 bases outside the gene matches. The CDR3 length is 14 residues. The CDR3 DNA sequence: TGTGCCAGCAGTGGGGACAGGGCTGGGTACGAGCAGTACTTC. Its translation: CASSGDRAGYEQYF.

This clonotype was observed many times. This chain joins TRBV11-2 and TRBJ1-1; TRBD1 is a possible D gene (5 bases). With 1 base removed from V and 6 bases from J, the gap between germline ends came to 12 bases. The CDR3 is made up of 14 amino acids. Germline V gene sequence: CDR1 SGHAT, CDR2 FQNNGV. CDR3 sequence (DNA): TGTGCCAGCAGCTTAGGGGGGATGGGCTCTGAAGCTTTCTTT. It translates to CASSLGGMGSEAFF.